This is a list of T cell receptor beta chains from one sample in a study of T cells in Graves' hyperthyroidism and ophthalmopathy. TCRdb independently ran MiXCR on the multiplex PCR reads; one entry per CDR3 protein. Found here are 300,000 or so distinct CDR3 sequences, roughly 23% of them singletons; the top ten hold about 50%. The sample comprised blood. The origin of the receptors is a woman aged 45-59 years with Graves' hyperthyroidism. Each CDR3 is given with its conserved first and last residue. Each record gives: V gene, J gene, clone size, D gene, CDR3 protein, CDR3 DNA. The D gene is left open where the match is weak. Rows may omit the clone size; those that give it use once, few, many or a size class.

>TRBV12-3/TRBV12-4|TRBJ2-5|NA|TRBD2
CASSLEAGDGETQYF
TGTGCCAGCAGTTTAGAGGCGGGGGATGGCGAGACCCAGTACTTC
>TRBV18|TRBJ2-5|many|NA
CASSPTNFQETQYF
TGTGCCAGCTCGCCAACTAACTTCCAAGAGACCCAGTACTTC
>TRBV19|TRBJ2-7|many|TRBD1
CASTGQISTEQYF
TGTGCCAGTACGGGACAGATCTCTACGGAGCAGTACTTC
>TRBV28|TRBJ1-2|many|TRBD1
CASSSGTGAYGYTF
TGTGCCAGCAGTAGCGGGACAGGGGCCTATGGCTACACCTTC
>TRBV12-3/TRBV12-4|TRBJ1-2|NA|TRBD1
CASSPGTGGAGPGYTF
TGTGCCAGCAGTCCAGGGACAGGGGGCGCGGGTCCTGGCTACACCTTC
>TRBV27|TRBJ1-6|many|NA
CASSPRTVAGSPLHF
TGTGCCAGCAGTCCTCGGACGGTGGCGGGTTCACCCCTCCACTTT
>TRBV4-1|TRBJ1-5|NA|NA
CASSQGALGQGGQPQHF
TGCGCCAGCAGCCAAGGGGCCCTTGGGCAGGGAGGTCAGCCCCAGCATTTT
>TRBV20-1|TRBJ1-4|NA|NA
CSARDRAGVSEKLFF
TGCAGTGCTAGAGATAGGGCAGGGGTTTCGGAAAAACTGTTTTTT
>TRBV11-2|TRBJ2-1|many|TRBD2
CASSRLAGDYNEQFF
TGTGCCAGCAGCCGACTAGCGGGGGATTACAATGAGCAGTTCTTC
>TRBV29-1|TRBJ2-1|NA|TRBD1
CSVEGDSSREQFF
TGCAGCGTTGAGGGGGACAGCTCAAGGGAGCAGTTCTTC
>TRBV20-1|TRBJ2-6|many|NA
CSARDSAGANVLTF
TGCAGTGCTAGAGACTCCGCTGGGGCCAACGTCCTGACTTTC
>TRBV7-8|TRBJ2-6|few|NA
CASSSRGYGANVLTF
TGTGCCAGCAGCTCCAGGGGATACGGGGCCAACGTCCTGACTTTC
>TRBV2|TRBJ1-2|many|TRBD1
CASSATGGGGYTF
TGTGCCAGCAGTGCGACAGGGGGTGGTGGCTACACCTTC
>TRBV7-9|TRBJ1-4|many|TRBD1
CASSLWTGGRTNEKLFF
TGTGCCAGCAGCTTATGGACAGGGGGCAGAACTAATGAAAAACTGTTTTTT
>TRBV5-1|TRBJ1-2|NA|TRBD1
CASSLEGTGGDGYTF
TGCGCCAGCAGCTTGGAAGGGACAGGGGGCGACGGCTACACCTTC
>TRBV20-1|TRBJ2-5|NA|NA
CSASNPRESQETQYF
TGCAGTGCTAGTAACCCCCGGGAGTCCCAAGAGACCCAGTACTTC
>TRBV5-1|TRBJ2-7|many|NA
CASSLSSYEQYF
TGTGCCAGCAGTTTATCTTCCTACGAGCAGTACTTC
>TRBV28|TRBJ1-6|many|TRBD1
CASNKQGNNSPLHF
TGTGCCAGCAACAAACAGGGGAACAATTCACCCCTCCACTTT
>TRBV6-6|TRBJ1-2|NA|NA
CASSYSRQRRAYGYTF
TGTGCCAGCAGTTACTCGAGGCAGCGAAGGGCCTATGGCTACACCTTC
>TRBV3-1|TRBJ2-1|many|NA
CASSLTGGEQFF
TGTGCCAGCAGCCTCACCGGCGGTGAGCAGTTCTTC
>TRBV28|TRBJ1-5|many|NA
CASSLTRGSNQPQHF
TGTGCCAGCAGTTTAACCAGAGGTAGCAATCAGCCCCAGCATTTT
>TRBV5-1|TRBJ1-1|few|NA
CASSLDGAARNTEAFF
TGCGCCAGCAGCTTGGATGGGGCAGCGAGGAACACTGAAGCTTTCTTT
>TRBV28|TRBJ2-7|many|TRBD1
CASSLNGQGNRYEQYF
TGTGCCAGCAGTTTAAACGGACAGGGCAACCGATACGAGCAGTACTTC
>TRBV28|TRBJ1-4|many|TRBD1
CASSPRDRANEKLFF
TGTGCCAGCAGTCCGAGGGACAGGGCTAATGAAAAACTGTTTTTT
>TRBV5-6|TRBJ1-2|NA|NA
CASSPDHASFGGIVGYTF
TGTGCCAGCAGCCCGGACCATGCCAGTTTCGGGGGTATCGTTGGCTACACCTTC
>TRBV28|TRBJ2-1|many|NA
CASSPTEGNYNEQFF
TGTGCCAGCAGCCCTACCGAGGGAAACTACAATGAGCAGTTCTTC
>TRBV5-5|TRBJ2-1|many|NA
CASSYLPGAGEQFF
TGTGCCAGCAGCTACCTCCCGGGGGCCGGTGAGCAGTTCTTC
>TRBV28|TRBJ1-5|many|NA
CASRKGGGSKYQPQHF
TGTGCCAGCCGAAAGGGCGGGGGCTCAAAATATCAGCCCCAGCATTTT
>TRBV20-1|TRBJ2-7|many|TRBD2
CSARVRSREYSYEQYF
TGCAGTGCTAGAGTCCGATCGCGGGAGTACTCCTACGAGCAGTACTTC
>TRBV10-3|TRBJ1-1|NA|TRBD1
CAISGQTGKEADTEAFF
TGTGCCATCAGTGGGCAGACAGGGAAAGAGGCGGACACTGAAGCTTTCTTT
>TRBV12-3/TRBV12-4|TRBJ1-1|NA|NA
CASSLTPQSLNTEAFF
TGTGCCAGCAGTTTGACACCTCAATCACTGAACACTGAAGCTTTCTTT
>TRBV28|TRBJ2-7|many|TRBD2
CASSFAGLADNSYEQYF
TGTGCCAGCAGTTTCGCGGGACTAGCGGATAACTCCTACGAGCAGTACTTC
>TRBV7-2|TRBJ2-1|many|NA
CASSTSVGSYNEQFF
TGTGCCAGCAGCACTAGTGTAGGTAGCTACAATGAGCAGTTCTTC
>TRBV27|TRBJ2-7|once|TRBD2
CASGGGSYEQYF
TGTGCCAGTGGGGGGGGAAGCTACGAGCAGTACTTC
>TRBV11-2|TRBJ1-2|few|NA
CASKGHLSWYYGYTF
TGTGCCAGCAAGGGACACCTATCCTGGTACTATGGCTACACCTTC
>TRBV18|TRBJ2-2|many|NA
CASSPQGANTGELFF
TGTGCCAGCTCACCACAAGGGGCGAACACCGGGGAGCTGTTTTTT
>TRBV12-3/TRBV12-4|TRBJ2-1|NA|NA
CASSFPPSTHNEQFF
TGTGCCAGCAGTTTCCCCCCCAGCACTCACAATGAGCAGTTCTTC
>TRBV5-1|TRBJ1-1|NA|NA
CASSSEARGTEAFF
TGCGCCAGCAGCTCGGAGGCGCGGGGCACTGAAGCTTTCTTT
>TRBV5-4|TRBJ2-2|few|TRBD1
CASSLGDRGTGELFF
TGTGCCAGCAGCTTGGGGGACAGGGGAACCGGGGAGCTGTTTTTT
>TRBV12-3/TRBV12-4|TRBJ2-7|many|TRBD2
CASSPDSGTSSYRANYEQYF
TGTGCCAGCAGTCCGGACTCCGGGACTAGCTCATACAGGGCAAACTACGAGCAGTACTTC
>TRBV28|TRBJ1-4|many|TRBD1
CASSLSGTAREKLFF
TGTGCCAGCAGTTTAAGCGGGACAGCACGGGAAAAACTGTTTTTT
>TRBV4-1|TRBJ2-2|many|NA
CASSQVATNTGELFF
TGCGCCAGCAGCCAAGTCGCTACAAACACCGGGGAGCTGTTTTTT
>TRBV27|TRBJ1-6|few|NA
CASSFSGSSYNSPLHF
TGTGCCAGCAGTTTCTCAGGGAGCTCCTATAATTCACCCCTCCACTTT
>TRBV30|TRBJ2-7|many|TRBD2
CAWSPVAGREQYF
TGTGCCTGGAGCCCCGTAGCGGGTCGCGAGCAGTACTTC
>TRBV3-1|TRBJ1-2|NA|NA
CASSQEGQGNYGYTF
TGTGCCAGCAGCCAAGAAGGTCAGGGAAACTATGGCTACACCTTC
>TRBV7-9|TRBJ2-1|NA|TRBD2
CASSEGTSGSSEQFF
TGTGCCAGCAGCGAAGGGACTAGCGGGAGTAGTGAGCAGTTCTTC
>TRBV20-1|TRBJ1-5|few|TRBD1
CSAKGTGNSNQPQHF
TGCAGTGCTAAAGGGACAGGCAATAGCAATCAGCCCCAGCATTTT
>TRBV10-3|TRBJ2-5|many|TRBD1
CAISGGQGASSSGSQETQYF
TGTGCCATCAGTGGGGGACAGGGGGCGTCATCTAGCGGGTCCCAAGAGACCCAGTACTTC
>TRBV28|TRBJ2-2|many|NA
CASSLGSQGNTGELFF
TGTGCCAGCAGTTTAGGTTCACAGGGTAACACCGGGGAGCTGTTTTTT
>TRBV10-2|TRBJ1-5|few|NA
CASSGRRAGNQPQHF
TGCGCCAGCAGTGGTCGACGGGCAGGCAATCAGCCCCAGCATTTT
>TRBV3-1|TRBJ2-1|few|TRBD2
CASSQVGTNIYNEQFF
TGTGCCAGCAGCCAAGTAGGGACTAACATCTACAATGAGCAGTTCTTC
>TRBV5-1|TRBJ2-4|NA|TRBD2
CASSMGEGAKNTQYF
TGCGCCAGCAGTATGGGGGAGGGAGCCAAAAACACTCAGTACTTC
>TRBV5-6|TRBJ2-1|few|TRBD2
CASSLFSGGYNEQFF
TGTGCCAGCAGCTTGTTTAGCGGGGGATACAATGAGCAGTTCTTC
>TRBV10-3|TRBJ1-5|many|NA
CAISEGGGNQPQHF
TGTGCCATCAGTGAGGGAGGCGGCAATCAGCCCCAGCATTTT
>TRBV28|TRBJ2-3|NA|TRBD2
CASRWERGGGADTQYF
TGTGCCAGCAGATGGGAGCGGGGGGGGGGCGCAGATACGCAGTATTTT
>TRBV7-7|TRBJ2-5|NA|NA
CASSLTDGETQYF
TGTGCTAGCAGCCTTACCGACGGTGAGACCCAGTACTTC